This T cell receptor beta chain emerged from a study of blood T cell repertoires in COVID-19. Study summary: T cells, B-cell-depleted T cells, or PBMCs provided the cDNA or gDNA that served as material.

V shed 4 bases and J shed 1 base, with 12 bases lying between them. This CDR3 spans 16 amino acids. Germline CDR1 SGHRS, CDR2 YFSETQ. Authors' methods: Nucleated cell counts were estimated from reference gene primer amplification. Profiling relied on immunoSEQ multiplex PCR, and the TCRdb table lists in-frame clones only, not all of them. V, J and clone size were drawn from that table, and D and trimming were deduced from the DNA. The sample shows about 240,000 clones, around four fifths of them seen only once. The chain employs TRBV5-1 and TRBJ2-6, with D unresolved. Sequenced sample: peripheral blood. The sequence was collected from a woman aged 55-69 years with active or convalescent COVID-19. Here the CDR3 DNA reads TGCGCCAGCAGCCCCATAGAAGCTTCTGGGGCCAACGTCCTGACTTTC. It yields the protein CASSPIEASGANVLTF. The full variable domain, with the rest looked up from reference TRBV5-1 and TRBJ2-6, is KAGVTQTPRYLIKTRGQQVTLSCSPISGHRSVSWYQQTPGQGLQFLFEYFSETQRNKGNFPGRFSGRQFSNSRSEMNVSTLELGDSALYLCASSPIEASGANVLTFGAGSRLTVL.